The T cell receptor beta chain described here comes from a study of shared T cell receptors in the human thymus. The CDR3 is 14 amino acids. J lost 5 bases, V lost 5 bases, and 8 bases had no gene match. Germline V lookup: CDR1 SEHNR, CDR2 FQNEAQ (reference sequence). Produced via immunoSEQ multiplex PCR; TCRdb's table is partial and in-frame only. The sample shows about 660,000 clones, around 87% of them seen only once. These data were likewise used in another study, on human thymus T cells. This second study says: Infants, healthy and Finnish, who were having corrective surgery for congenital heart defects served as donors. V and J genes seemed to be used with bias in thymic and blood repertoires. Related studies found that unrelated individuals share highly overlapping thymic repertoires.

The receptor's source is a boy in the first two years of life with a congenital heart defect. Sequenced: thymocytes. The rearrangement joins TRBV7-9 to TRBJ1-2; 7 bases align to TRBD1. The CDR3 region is CASSRQGSGYGYTF. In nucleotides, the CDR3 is TGTGCCAGCAGCCGACAGGGTTCAGGTTATGGCTACACCTTC.